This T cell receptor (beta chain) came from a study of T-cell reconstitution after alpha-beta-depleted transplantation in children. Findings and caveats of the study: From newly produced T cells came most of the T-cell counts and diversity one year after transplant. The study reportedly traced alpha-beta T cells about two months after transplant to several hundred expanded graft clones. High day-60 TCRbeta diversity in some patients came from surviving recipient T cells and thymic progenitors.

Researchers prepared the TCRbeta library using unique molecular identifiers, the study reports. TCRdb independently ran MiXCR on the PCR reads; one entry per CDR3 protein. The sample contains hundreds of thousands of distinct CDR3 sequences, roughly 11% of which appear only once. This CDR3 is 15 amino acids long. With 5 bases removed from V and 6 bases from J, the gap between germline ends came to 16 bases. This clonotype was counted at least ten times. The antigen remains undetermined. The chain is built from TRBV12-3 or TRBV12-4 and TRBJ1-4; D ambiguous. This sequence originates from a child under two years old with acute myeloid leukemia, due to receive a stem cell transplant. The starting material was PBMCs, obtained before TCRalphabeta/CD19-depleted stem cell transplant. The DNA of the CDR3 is TGTGCCAGCAGTCCCGGGGAGGGCGGTCATGAAAAACTGTTTTTT. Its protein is CASSPGEGGHEKLFF.